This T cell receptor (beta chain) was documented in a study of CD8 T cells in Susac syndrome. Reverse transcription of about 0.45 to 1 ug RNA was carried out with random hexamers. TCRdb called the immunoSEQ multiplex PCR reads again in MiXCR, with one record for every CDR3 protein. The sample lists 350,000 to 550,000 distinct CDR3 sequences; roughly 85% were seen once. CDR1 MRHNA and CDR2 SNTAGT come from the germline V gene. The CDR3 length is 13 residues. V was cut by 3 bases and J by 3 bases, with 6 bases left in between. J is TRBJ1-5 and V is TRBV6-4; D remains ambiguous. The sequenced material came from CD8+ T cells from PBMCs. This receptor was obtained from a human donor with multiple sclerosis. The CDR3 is CASSDSVNQPQHF. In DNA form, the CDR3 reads TGTGCCAGCAGTGATAGTGTCAATCAGCCCCAGCATTTT.